What follows describes a single T cell receptor (beta chain). These data originate in a study of blood T cell repertoires in COVID-19. The CDR3 contains 16 residues. In germline, CDR1 is LGHNA, CDR2 YSLEER. Unmatched junction bases numbered 2, after V lost 4 bases and J lost 3 bases. Assay used: immunoSEQ multiplex PCR; TCRdb lists only in-frame clones, some missing. The sample has approximately 270,000 clones; 88% are singletons. V usage is TRBV4-3 and J usage is TRBJ2-1, with 14 nucleotides matching TRBD2. The specimen sequenced was peripheral blood. The sequence was collected from a man aged 80 or over with acute or convalescent COVID-19. CDR3 bases: TGCGCCAGCAGCCGGGGACTAGCGGGGGTCTACAATGAGCAGTTCTTC. Its protein product is CASSRGLAGVYNEQFF.